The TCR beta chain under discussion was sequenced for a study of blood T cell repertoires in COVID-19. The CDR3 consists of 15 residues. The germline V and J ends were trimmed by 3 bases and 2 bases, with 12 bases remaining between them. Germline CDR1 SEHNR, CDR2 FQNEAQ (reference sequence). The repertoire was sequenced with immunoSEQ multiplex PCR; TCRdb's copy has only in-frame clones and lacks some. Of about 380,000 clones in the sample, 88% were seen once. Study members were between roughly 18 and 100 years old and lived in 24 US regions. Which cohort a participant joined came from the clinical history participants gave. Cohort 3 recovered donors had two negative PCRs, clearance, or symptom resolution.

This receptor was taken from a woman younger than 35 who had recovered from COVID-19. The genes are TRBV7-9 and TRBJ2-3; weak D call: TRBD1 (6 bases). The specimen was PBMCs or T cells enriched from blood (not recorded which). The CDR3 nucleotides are TGTGCCAGCAGCTTTTATCGGGACAACACAGATACGCAGTATTTT. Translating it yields CASSFYRDNTDTQYF.